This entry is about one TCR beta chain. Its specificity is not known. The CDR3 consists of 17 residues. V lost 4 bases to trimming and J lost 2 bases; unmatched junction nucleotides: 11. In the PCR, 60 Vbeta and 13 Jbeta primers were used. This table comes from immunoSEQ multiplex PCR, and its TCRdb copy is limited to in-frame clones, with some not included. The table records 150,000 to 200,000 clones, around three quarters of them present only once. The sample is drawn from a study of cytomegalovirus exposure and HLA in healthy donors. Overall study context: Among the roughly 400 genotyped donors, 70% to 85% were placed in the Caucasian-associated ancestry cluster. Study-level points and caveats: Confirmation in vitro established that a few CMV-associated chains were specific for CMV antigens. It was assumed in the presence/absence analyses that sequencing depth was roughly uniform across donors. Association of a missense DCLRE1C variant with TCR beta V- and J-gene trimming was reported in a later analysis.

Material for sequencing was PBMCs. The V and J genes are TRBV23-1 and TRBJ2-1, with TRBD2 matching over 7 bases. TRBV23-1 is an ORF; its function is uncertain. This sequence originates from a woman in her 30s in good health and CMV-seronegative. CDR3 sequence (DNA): TGCGCCAGCAGTCTGTGGTGCGGGAGTGGTCCCTACAATGAGCAGTTCTTC. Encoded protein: CASSLWCGSGPYNEQFF.